The next 21 T cell receptor beta chains were all read from a single sample in a study of T cell responses to AZD1222 COVID-19 vaccine. Sequencing used immunoSEQ multiplex PCR; TCRdb keeps in-frame clones, though not all of them. This table holds about 180,000 clones, 85% to 90% found once. The material sequenced was peripheral blood, taken 28 days after the second dose of the MenACWY control vaccine. These receptors were obtained from an adult who received the MenACWY meningococcal vaccine as a control.

Only a few counts were recorded for this clone. The V call is TRBV7-9, the J call TRBJ1-5; D unresolved. From germline, CDR1 is SEHNR and CDR2 FQNEAQ (reference sequence). Trimming stripped 8 bases from V and 5 bases from J, with 13 bases between. This CDR3 is built from 13 residues. The CDR3 is CASGAGRYQPQHF. The CDR3 DNA is TGTGCCAGCGGCGCGGGCAGGTATCAGCCCCAGCATTTT.

The rearrangement joins TRBV5-1 to TRBJ1-5; D might be TRBD1 (5 bases). The CDR3 totals 16 residues. V gave up 4 bases and J gave up 7 bases, with 21 bases separating them. Germline CDR1 SGHRS, CDR2 YFSETQ. The CDR3 here is CASSQGLRGPEQPQHF. The CDR3 bases are TGCGCCAGCAGCCAGGGTCTAAGGGGCCCTGAACAGCCCCAGCATTTT.

The chain joins TRBV27 to TRBJ2-5; the D is unclear. Trimming took off 4 bases at V and 5 bases at J, with 11 bases between the two ends. Per the germline V gene, CDR1 is MNHEY and CDR2 is SMNVEV (reference sequence). CDR3 length: 13 residues. CDR3 amino acids: CASSSPPPETQYF. In DNA form, the CDR3 reads TGTGCCAGCAGTTCTCCGCCCCCGGAGACCCAGTACTTC.

The rearrangement links TRBV19 to TRBJ1-2, with TRBD1 matching over 7 bases. V shed 7 bases and J 2 bases; nucleotides not matched to a gene: 7. Germline V gene data show CDR1 as LNHDA and CDR2 as SQIVND (reference sequence). The CDR3 has 14 residues. The CDR3 sequence is CASKKQGLNYGYTF. As DNA, the CDR3 is TGTGCCAGTAAAAAACAGGGGCTGAACTATGGCTACACCTTC. The whole variable domain, filled in from reference TRBV19 and TRBJ1-2, reads DGGITQSPKYLFRKEGQNVTLSCEQNLNHDAMYWYRQDPGQGLRLIYYSQIVNDFQKGDIAEGYSVSREKKESFPLTVTSAQKNPTAFYLCASKKQGLNYGYTFGSGTRLTVV.

This chain joins TRBV7-7 and TRBJ2-2, with D uncertain. V dropped 0 bases and J dropped 0 bases, with 2 bases sitting between them. The CDR3 is made up of 14 amino acids. Germline assignment: CDR1 SSHAT and CDR2 FNYEAQ (reference sequence). CDR3 region: CASSLAPNTGELFF. As DNA, the CDR3 is TGTGCCAGCAGCTTAGCCCCGAACACCGGGGAGCTGTTTTTT.

The chain recombines TRBV11-2 with TRBJ2-3; D call uncertain. The CDR3 runs 13 residues. Germline lookup yields CDR1 SGHAT and CDR2 FQNNGV. V shed 3 bases and J shed 8 bases, with 12 bases lying between them. The CDR3 is CASSLIVTVTQYF. Here the CDR3 DNA reads TGTGCCAGCAGCTTGATAGTTACGGTTACGCAGTATTTT. Combining the CDR3 with reference TRBV11-2 and TRBJ2-3 gives the whole variable domain EAGVAQSPRYKIIEKRQSVAFWCNPISGHATLYWYQQILGQGPKLLIQFQNNGVVDDSQLPKDRFSAERLKGVDSTLKIQPAKLEDSAVYLCASSLIVTVTQYFGPGTRLTVL.

The gene calls are TRBV7-9 and TRBJ2-3, with D possibly being TRBD2 (6 bases). Per the germline V gene, CDR1 is SEHNR and CDR2 is FQNEAQ (reference sequence). V lost 3 bases and J lost 3, with 16 bases in between. There are 16 residues in the CDR3. DNA for the CDR3: TGTGCCAGCAGCTTTCGAAGGTCGGCGGGAACAGATACGCAGTATTTT. Its translation is CASSFRRSAGTDTQYF.

The chain couples TRBV30 to TRBJ2-6; D remains ambiguous. V lost 3 bases and J 4 bases, leaving 10 bases between the germline ends. CDR1 and CDR2 (germline): GTSNPN, SVGIG (reference sequence). The CDR3 is 14 residues long. The chain's CDR3 is CAWRDVYGANVLTF. In DNA form, the CDR3 reads TGTGCCTGGAGAGACGTGTACGGGGCCAACGTCCTGACTTTC.

The rearrangement joins TRBV6-5 to TRBJ1-1; no reliable D call. Trimming removed 10 bases from V and 5 bases from J, with 11 bases in between. Germline CDR1 and CDR2: MNHEY and SVGAGI. The CDR3 runs 11 residues. CDR3 DNA: TGTGCCACCCGATTCGGGACTGAAGCTTTCTTT. Protein: CATRFGTEAFF.

This clone appeared once. The chain links TRBV3-1 (or the pseudogene TRBV3-2) to TRBJ2-3; 9 positions match TRBD2. Unmatched junction bases numbered 7, after V lost 2 bases and J lost 4 bases. The CDR3 spans 16 residues. Germline V CDR1 and CDR2: LGHDT, YNNKEL (reference sequence). CDR3 bases: TGTGCCAGCAGCCAATCGGGGGCGGGAGGGGCAGATACGCAGTATTTT. Encoded protein: CASSQSGAGGADTQYF.

The gene calls are TRBV7-9 and TRBJ1-2; 8 nucleotides align to TRBD1. The CDR3 has 15 amino acids. V gave up 3 bases and J gave up 9 bases; unmatched junction bases: 12. In germline, CDR1 is SEHNR, CDR2 FQNEAQ (reference sequence). CDR3 protein: CASSFTSGGFERYTF. CDR3 in DNA: TGTGCCAGCAGCTTCACGTCAGGGGGCTTCGAACGCTACACCTTC.

The chain couples TRBV28 to TRBJ1-5; a possible D gene is TRBD1 (5 bases). Germline V gives CDR1 MDHEN, CDR2 SYDVKM. V shed 7 bases and J shed 6 bases, with 13 bases lying between them. The CDR3 runs 13 residues. CDR3 in DNA: TGTGCCAGCATGCGGGGGTTTAGTCAGCCCCAGCATTTT. It specifies CASMRGFSQPQHF.

This clone was observed a handful of times. The CDR3 bases are TGTGCCAGCAGTGTTGCGGGAGCGTACTACAATGAGCAGTTCTTC. Protein sequence: CASSVAGAYYNEQFF. The genes are TRBV2 and TRBJ2-1; 7 bases are a match to TRBD2. Germline V gene lookup returns CDR1 SNHLY and CDR2 FYNNEI. Trimming at V came to 4 bases and at J to 3 bases, leaving 6 bases not matched to a gene. The CDR3 runs to 15 residues.

The rearrangement joins TRBV7-9 to TRBJ1-5; 7 bases are shared with TRBD1. The length of the CDR3 is 15 residues. The J segment lost 3 bases and the V segment lost 2 bases, leaving 4 bases of the junction unmatched. Germline CDR1 and CDR2: SEHNR and FQNEAQ (reference sequence). The CDR3 nucleotides read TGTGCCAGCAGCTTAAGCAGGGGGTTCAATCAGCCCCAGCATTTT. Protein: CASSLSRGFNQPQHF.

The gene calls are TRBV4-3 and TRBJ1-3; D uncertain. The J call is doubtful: the DNA matches TRBJ2-2 better. This CDR3 is 18 amino acids long. CDR1 is LGHNA and CDR2 is YSLEER in the germline V gene. CDR3 DNA sequence: TGCGCCAGCAGCCAAGATCTCGTTCGGGTACTGAACACCGGGGAGCTGTTTTTT. Residues: CASSQDLVRVLNTGELFF.

This clone came up once. The gene calls are TRBV5-1 and TRBJ1-2; 9 bases map to TRBD1. Looked up from germline, CDR1 is SGHRS and CDR2 is YFSETQ. CDR3 length: 17 residues. With V trimmed by 3 bases and J by 8 bases, 17 bases remained unmatched. The CDR3 DNA follows: TGCGCCAGCAGCTGGGAGGTCCCGGGACAGGGATCGAGCGGCTACACCTTC. Translated, it gives CASSWEVPGQGSSGYTF.

This chain links TRBV7-9 with TRBJ2-7; 13 nucleotides match TRBD2. Germline trimming cut 4 bases from V and 2 bases from J; bases unmatched to any gene: 2. In germline, CDR1 is SEHNR, CDR2 FQNEAQ (reference sequence). This CDR3 is 15 amino acids long. CDR3 sequence reads: CASSSGTSGTYEQYF. The CDR3 coding sequence is TGTGCCAGCAGCTCCGGGACTAGCGGGACCTACGAGCAGTACTTC.

The chain recombines TRBV10-1 with TRBJ2-1; TRBD2 matches at 9 bases. The germline V gene has CDR1 WNHNN and CDR2 SYGVQD (reference sequence). The CDR3 covers 14 residues. V was clipped by 0 bases and J by 7 bases; unmatched bases: 1. CDR3 sequence reads: CASSESSGRNEQFF. In DNA, the CDR3 is TGCGCCAGCAGTGAGTCCAGCGGGAGGAATGAGCAGTTCTTC.

The V and J genes are TRBV4-3 and TRBJ1-1, with a weak D call TRBD1 (5 bases). This CDR3 comprises 15 residues. The V gene lost 3 bases and the J gene lost 1 base, with 12 bases spanning the gap. Germline-derived CDR1 and CDR2 are LGHNA and YSLEER. CDR3 amino acids: CASSHPGLPNTEAFF. In DNA, the CDR3 is TGCGCCAGCAGCCACCCGGGACTTCCGAACACTGAAGCTTTCTTT.

The chain links TRBV9 to TRBJ2-2; 11 positions agree with TRBD2. Trimming removed 4 bases from V and 8 bases from J; junction bases left unmatched: 10. Germline V lookup: CDR1 SGDLS, CDR2 YYNGEE. The CDR3 totals 16 residues. The CDR3 sequence: CASSFGTSGLGGELFF. The DNA of the CDR3 is TGTGCCAGCAGCTTCGGGACTAGCGGATTAGGAGGGGAGCTGTTTTTT.

The V gene is TRBV10-3, the J gene TRBJ1-1, with a possible D match to TRBD1 (5 bases). CDR3 length: 12 residues. Deletions cut 5 bases from V and 7 bases from J, with 11 bases between. CDR1 is ENHRY, CDR2 SYGVKD, per germline. CDR3 sequence: CAISNHDSEAFF. The CDR3 DNA reads TGTGCCATCAGTAACCACGACAGTGAAGCTTTCTTT.